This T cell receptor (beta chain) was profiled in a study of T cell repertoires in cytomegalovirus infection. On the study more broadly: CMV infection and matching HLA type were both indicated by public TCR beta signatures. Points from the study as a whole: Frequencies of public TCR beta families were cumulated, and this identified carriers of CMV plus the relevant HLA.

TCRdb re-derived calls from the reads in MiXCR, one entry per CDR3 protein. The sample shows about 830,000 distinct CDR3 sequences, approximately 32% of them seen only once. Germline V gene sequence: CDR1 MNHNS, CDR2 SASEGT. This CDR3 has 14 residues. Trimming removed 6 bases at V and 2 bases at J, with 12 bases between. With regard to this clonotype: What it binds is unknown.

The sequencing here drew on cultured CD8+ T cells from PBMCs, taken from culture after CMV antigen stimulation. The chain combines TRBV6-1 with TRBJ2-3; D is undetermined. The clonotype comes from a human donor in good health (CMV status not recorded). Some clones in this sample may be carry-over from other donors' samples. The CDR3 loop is CASSPWSTTDTQYF. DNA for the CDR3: TGTGCCAGCAGCCCCTGGTCTACCACAGATACGCAGTATTTT.